One sample yielded the 2 T cell receptor beta chains listed below, sequenced in a study of cytomegalovirus exposure and HLA in healthy donors. Both 60 Vbeta primers and 13 Jbeta primers went into the PCR. The repertoire was sequenced with immunoSEQ multiplex PCR; TCRdb's copy has only in-frame clones and lacks some. The data show around 150,000 clones, roughly 9% seen once. The sample comprised PBMCs. The origin of the receptors is a woman aged 40 to 50 in good health and CMV-seropositive.

V usage is TRBV5-1 and J usage is TRBJ2-3, with a possible D match to TRBD1 (5 bases). Germline values: CDR1 SGHRS, CDR2 YFSETQ. The ends were cut back, 7 bases at V and 2 bases at J, with 14 bases in the middle. The CDR3 loop spans 14 amino acids. The DNA for the CDR3 is TGCGCCAGCCGGAGTCACAGGATCACAGATACGCAGTATTTT. Translated: CASRSHRITDTQYF.

The rearrangement uses TRBV5-1 and TRBJ1-2; 8 bases are shared with TRBD1. CDR3 size: 15 residues. Trimming cost V 0 bases and J 6 bases; bases outside gene matches: 7. Germline V lookup: CDR1 SGHRS, CDR2 YFSETQ. The CDR3 here is CASSLVQGALDGYTF. The CDR3 DNA sequence: TGCGCCAGCAGCTTGGTGCAGGGGGCGCTCGATGGCTACACCTTC.